The text below deals with one TCR beta chain. Its cognate antigen is unknown. This specimen comes from a study of CXCR3-negative and CXCR3-positive naive CD8 T cells. Regarding the study as a whole: With respect to TRBV-TRBJ usage, naive CXCR3-negative and CXCR3-positive cells were similar; memory differed. With surface CD5 comparable between naive subsets, TCR strength was estimated using properties derived from the TRB CDR3. Memory CD8+ T cell repertoires were far less diverse than both naive subsets. Fresh PBMCs served for most assays, and CXCR3 expression fell partially after cryopreservation. Naive cells positive for CXCR3 carried more hydrophobic TRB CDR3s than CXCR3-negative ones.

Per germline, CDR1 MNHEY and CDR2 SMNVEV (reference sequence). This CDR3 is built from 14 residues. With UMI labels, 5' RACE was used to prepare the TRB cDNA libraries. TCRdb processed the 5' RACE reads again and assigns one entry to each CDR3 protein, with no DNA. The data show roughly 130,000 distinct CDR3 sequences, and the top ten clones hold 0.59%. This clonotype was sampled from a human donor in good health. Some clones in this sample may be carry-over from other donors' samples. The chain links TRBV27 to TRBJ1-1; lacking DNA, the TRBD1 call made by TCRdb goes unchecked. The sequenced sample consisted of naive CXCR3+ CD8+ T cells from blood. Described subset: CD45RO-CCR7+CD27+CD95- naive CD8+ T cells expressing CXCR3 (TNR3+). CDR3 amino acids: CASSLWLGETEAFF.